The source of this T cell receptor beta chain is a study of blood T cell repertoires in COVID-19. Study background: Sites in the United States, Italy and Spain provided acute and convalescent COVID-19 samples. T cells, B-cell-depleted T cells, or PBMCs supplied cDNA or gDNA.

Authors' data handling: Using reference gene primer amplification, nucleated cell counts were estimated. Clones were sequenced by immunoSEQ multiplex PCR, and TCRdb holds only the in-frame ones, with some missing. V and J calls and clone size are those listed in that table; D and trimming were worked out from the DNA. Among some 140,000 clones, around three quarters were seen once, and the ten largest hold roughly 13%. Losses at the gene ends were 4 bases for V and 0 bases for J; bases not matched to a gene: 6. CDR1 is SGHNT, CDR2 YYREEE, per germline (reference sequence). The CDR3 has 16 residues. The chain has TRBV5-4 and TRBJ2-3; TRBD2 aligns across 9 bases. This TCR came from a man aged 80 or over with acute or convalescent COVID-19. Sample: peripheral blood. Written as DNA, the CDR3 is TGTGCCAGCAGCAAACCTAGCGGGGCGAGCACAGATACGCAGTATTTT. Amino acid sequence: CASSKPSGASTDTQYF.